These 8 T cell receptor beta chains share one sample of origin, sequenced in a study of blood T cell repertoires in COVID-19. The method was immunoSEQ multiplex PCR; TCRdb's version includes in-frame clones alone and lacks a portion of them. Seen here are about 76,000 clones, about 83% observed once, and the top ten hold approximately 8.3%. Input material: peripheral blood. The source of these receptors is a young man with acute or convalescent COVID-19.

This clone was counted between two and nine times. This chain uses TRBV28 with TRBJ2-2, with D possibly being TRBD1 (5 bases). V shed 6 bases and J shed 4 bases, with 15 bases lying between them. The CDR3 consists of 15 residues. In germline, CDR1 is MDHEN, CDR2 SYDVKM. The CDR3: CASRVQGVGTGELFF. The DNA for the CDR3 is TGTGCCAGCAGGGTCCAGGGTGTAGGCACCGGGGAGCTGTTTTTT.

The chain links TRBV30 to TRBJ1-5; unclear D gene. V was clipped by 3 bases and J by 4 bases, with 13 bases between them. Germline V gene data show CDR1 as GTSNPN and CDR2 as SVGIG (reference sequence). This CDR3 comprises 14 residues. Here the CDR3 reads CAWSGGLGNQPQHF. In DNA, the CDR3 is TGTGCCTGGAGCGGAGGGCTGGGGAATCAGCCCCAGCATTTT. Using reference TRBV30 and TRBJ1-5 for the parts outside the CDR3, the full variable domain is SQTIHQWPATLVQPVGSPLSLECTVEGTSNPNLYWYRQAAGRGLQLLFYSVGIGQISSEVPQNLSASRPQDRQFILSSKKLLLSDSGFYLCAWSGGLGNQPQHFGDGTRLSIL.

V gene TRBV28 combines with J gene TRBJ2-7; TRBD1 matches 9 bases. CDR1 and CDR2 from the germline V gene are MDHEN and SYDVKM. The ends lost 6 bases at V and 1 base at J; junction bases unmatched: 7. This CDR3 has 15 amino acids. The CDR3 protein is CASSPGTGFSYEQYF. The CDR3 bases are TGTGCCAGCAGCCCAGGGACAGGGTTTTCCTACGAGCAGTACTTC.

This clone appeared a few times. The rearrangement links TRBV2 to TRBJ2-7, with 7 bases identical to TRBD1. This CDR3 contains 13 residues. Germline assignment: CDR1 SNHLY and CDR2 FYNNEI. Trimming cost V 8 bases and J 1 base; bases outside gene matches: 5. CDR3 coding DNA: TGTGCCAGCTACGGGACAGTATCCTACGAGCAGTACTTC. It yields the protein CASYGTVSYEQYF.

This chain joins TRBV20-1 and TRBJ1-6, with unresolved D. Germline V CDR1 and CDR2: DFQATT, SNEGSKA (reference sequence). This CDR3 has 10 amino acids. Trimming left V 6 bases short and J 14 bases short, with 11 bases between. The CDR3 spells CSAWSRSLHF. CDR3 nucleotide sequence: TGCAGTGCCTGGTCGCGATCCCTCCACTTT.

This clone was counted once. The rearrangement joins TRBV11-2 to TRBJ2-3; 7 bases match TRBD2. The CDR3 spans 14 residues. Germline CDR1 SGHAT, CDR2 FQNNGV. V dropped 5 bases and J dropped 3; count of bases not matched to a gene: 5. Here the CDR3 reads CASSQVGLTDTQYF. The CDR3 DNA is TGTGCCAGCAGCCAAGTGGGACTAACAGATACGCAGTATTTT.

The CDR3 loop is CASSPGQVRNNTIYF. Written as DNA, the CDR3 is TGTGCCAGCTCACCGGGACAGGTTCGGAACAACACCATATATTTT. The rearrangement links TRBV18 to TRBJ1-3; 8 bases align to TRBD1. Germline V gene lookup returns CDR1 KGHSH and CDR2 LQKENI. Losses at the gene ends were 3 bases for V and 7 bases for J; bases not matched to a gene: 8. The CDR3 covers 15 residues.

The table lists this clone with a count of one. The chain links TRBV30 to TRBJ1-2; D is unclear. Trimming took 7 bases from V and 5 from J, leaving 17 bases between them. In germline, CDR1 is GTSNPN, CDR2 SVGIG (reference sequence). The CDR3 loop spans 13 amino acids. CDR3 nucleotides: TGTGCCTATCAACTCGGGTTCAATTATGGCTACACCTTC. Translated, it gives CAYQLGFNYGYTF.